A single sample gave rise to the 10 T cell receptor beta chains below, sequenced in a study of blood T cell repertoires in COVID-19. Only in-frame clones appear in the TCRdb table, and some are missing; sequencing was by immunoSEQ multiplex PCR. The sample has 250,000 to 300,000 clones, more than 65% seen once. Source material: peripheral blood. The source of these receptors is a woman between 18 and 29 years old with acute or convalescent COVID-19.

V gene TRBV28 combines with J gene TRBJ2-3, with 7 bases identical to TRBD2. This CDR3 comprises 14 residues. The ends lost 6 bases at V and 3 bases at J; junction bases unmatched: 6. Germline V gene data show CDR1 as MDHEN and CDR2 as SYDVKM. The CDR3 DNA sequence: TGTGCCAGCAGCGGAGGACTAGGAACAGATACGCAGTATTTT. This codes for CASSGGLGTDTQYF.

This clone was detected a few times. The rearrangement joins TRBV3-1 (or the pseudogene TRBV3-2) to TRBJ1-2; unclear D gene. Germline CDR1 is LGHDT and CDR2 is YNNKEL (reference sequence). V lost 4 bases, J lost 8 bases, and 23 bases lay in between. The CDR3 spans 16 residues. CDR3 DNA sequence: TGTGCCAGCAGCCTAAGCCGTACAGTCGGTCGGTTGGGCTACACCTTC. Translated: CASSLSRTVGRLGYTF.

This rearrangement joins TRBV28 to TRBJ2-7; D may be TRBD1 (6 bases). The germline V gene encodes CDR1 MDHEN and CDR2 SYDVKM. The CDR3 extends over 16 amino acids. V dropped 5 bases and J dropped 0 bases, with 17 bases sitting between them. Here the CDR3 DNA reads TGTGCCAGCAGTCCTGATCGAGGGGGACCCTCCTACGAGCAGTACTTC. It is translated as CASSPDRGGPSYEQYF.

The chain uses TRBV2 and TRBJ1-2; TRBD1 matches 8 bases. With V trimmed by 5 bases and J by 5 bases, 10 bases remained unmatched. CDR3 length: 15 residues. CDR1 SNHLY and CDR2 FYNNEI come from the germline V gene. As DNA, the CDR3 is TGTGCCAGCAGTACATTGGGACAGGTCCTGTATGGCTACACCTTC. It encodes CASSTLGQVLYGYTF.

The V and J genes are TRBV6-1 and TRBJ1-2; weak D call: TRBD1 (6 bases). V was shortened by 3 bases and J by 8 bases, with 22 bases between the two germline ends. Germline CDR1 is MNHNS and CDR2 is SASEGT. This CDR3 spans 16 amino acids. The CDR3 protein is CASSEAISTGQIGYTF. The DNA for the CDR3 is TGTGCCAGCAGTGAGGCCATCTCGACAGGCCAGATCGGCTACACCTTC.

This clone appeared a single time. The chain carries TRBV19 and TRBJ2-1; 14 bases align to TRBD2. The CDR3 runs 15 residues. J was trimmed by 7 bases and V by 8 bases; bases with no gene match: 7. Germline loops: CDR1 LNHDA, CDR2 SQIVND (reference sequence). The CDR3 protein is CASGGLAGVGNEQFF. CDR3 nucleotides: TGTGCCAGTGGGGGACTAGCGGGAGTCGGGAATGAGCAGTTCTTC.

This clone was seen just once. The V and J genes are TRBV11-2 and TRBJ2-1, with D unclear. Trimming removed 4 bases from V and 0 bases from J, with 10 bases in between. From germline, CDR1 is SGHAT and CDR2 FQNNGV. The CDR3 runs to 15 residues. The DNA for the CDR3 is TGTGCCAGCAGCTCAACCTACTACTCCTACAATGAGCAGTTCTTC. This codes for CASSSTYYSYNEQFF. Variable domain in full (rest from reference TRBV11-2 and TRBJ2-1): EAGVAQSPRYKIIEKRQSVAFWCNPISGHATLYWYQQILGQGPKLLIQFQNNGVVDDSQLPKDRFSAERLKGVDSTLKIQPAKLEDSAVYLCASSSTYYSYNEQFFGPGTRLTVL.

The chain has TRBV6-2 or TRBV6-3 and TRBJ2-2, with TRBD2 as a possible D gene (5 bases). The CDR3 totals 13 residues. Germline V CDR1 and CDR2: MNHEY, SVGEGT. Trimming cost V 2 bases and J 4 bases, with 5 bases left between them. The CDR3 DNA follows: TGTGCCAGCAGTTACGAGGGCACCGGGGAGCTGTTTTTT. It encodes CASSYEGTGELFF.

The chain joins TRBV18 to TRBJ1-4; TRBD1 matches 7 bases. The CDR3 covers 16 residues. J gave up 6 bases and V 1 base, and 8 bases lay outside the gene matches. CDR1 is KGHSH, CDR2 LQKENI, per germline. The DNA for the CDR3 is TGTGCCAGCTCACCACTCTTCGGGCAGGGGGATGAAAAACTGTTTTTT. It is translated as CASSPLFGQGDEKLFF.

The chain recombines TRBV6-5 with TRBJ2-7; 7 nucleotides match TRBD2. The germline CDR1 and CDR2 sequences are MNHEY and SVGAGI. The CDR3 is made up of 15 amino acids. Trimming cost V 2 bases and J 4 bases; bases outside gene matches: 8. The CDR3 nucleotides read TGTGCCAGCAGTTACCAACACTATAGCGGGTACGAGCAGTACTTC. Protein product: CASSYQHYSGYEQYF.